The 2 T cell receptor beta chains given below trace back to one sample, sequenced in a study of cytomegalovirus exposure and HLA in healthy donors. Measured with immunoSEQ multiplex PCR; TCRdb has only the in-frame clones, and not every one. The sample contains tens of thousands of clones, approximately 94% of which appear only once. Sequencing input: PBMCs. Receptor source: a woman aged 18-35 years in good health and CMV-seropositive.

The chain employs TRBV5-6 and TRBJ1-1; 7 positions agree with TRBD1. Germline CDR1 and CDR2: SGHDT and YYEEEE. The CDR3 totals 16 residues. J lost 0 bases, V lost 4 bases, and 9 bases had no gene match. CDR3 coding DNA: TGTGCCAGCAGCCGGTCGTCCGGGACAGTGAACACTGAAGCTTTCTTT. It specifies CASSRSSGTVNTEAFF.

This chain connects TRBV28 to TRBJ2-3; 8 positions agree with TRBD2. This CDR3 spans 16 amino acids. V gave up 4 bases and J gave up 0 bases; unmatched junction bases: 6. CDR1 is MDHEN and CDR2 is SYDVKM in the germline V gene. The CDR3 reads CASSSGGYFSTDTQYF. The CDR3 nucleotides are TGTGCCAGCAGTTCGGGGGGGTATTTCAGCACAGATACGCAGTATTTT.